This T cell receptor beta chain appears in the sequencing data of a study of CD8 T cells in Susac syndrome. Germline CDR1 is SGHVS and CDR2 is FNYEAQ. This CDR3 contains 16 residues. An input of roughly 0.5 to 1 ug of RNA was subjected to reverse transcription using random hexamers. Multiplex PCR with immunoSEQ amplified the TCR beta CDR3 across 54 Vbeta and 13 Jbeta. TCRdb reprocessed the immunoSEQ multiplex PCR reads with MiXCR, giving one entry per CDR3 protein. The table lists tens of thousands of distinct CDR3 sequences, 93% of them singletons. TEMRA cells were FACS-enriched, with CD8+ and CD4+ T cells isolated negatively. A single count supports this clonotype. Its ends do not fully match the called genes, so a read error is possible.

Material: CD8+ T cells from PBMCs. This clonotype originated in a human donor with multiple sclerosis. J is TRBJ1-1 and V is TRBV7-6; possibly TRBD1 for D (6 bases). CDR3: CASSLPGGGRGTEVFF. CDR3 sequence (DNA): TGTGCCAGCAGCTTACCAGGTGGGGGGCGGGGTACTGAAGTTTTCTTT.